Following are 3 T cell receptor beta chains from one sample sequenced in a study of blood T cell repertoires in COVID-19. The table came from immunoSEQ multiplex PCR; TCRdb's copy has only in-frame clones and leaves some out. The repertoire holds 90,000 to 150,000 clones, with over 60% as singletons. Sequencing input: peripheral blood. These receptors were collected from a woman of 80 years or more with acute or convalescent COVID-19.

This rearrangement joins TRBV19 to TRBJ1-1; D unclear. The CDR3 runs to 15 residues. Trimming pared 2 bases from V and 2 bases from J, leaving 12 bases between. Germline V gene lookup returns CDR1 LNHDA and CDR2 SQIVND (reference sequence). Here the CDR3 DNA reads TGTGCCAGTAGTATATCTCTCCAGAAAAACACTGAAGCTTTCTTT. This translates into CASSISLQKNTEAFF.

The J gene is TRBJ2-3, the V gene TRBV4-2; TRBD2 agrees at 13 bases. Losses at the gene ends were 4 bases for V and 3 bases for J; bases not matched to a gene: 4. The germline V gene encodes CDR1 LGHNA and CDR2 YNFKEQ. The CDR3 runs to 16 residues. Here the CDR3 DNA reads TGTGCCAGCAGCCTAACTAGCGGGGGGGCGACAGATACGCAGTATTTT. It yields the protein CASSLTSGGATDTQYF.

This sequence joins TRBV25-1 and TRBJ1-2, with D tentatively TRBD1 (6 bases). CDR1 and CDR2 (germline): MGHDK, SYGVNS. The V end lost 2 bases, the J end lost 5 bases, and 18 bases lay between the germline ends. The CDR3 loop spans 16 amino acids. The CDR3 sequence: CASSEASGASAYGYTF. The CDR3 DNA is TGTGCCAGCAGTGAAGCCTCAGGGGCGTCTGCTTATGGCTACACCTTC.